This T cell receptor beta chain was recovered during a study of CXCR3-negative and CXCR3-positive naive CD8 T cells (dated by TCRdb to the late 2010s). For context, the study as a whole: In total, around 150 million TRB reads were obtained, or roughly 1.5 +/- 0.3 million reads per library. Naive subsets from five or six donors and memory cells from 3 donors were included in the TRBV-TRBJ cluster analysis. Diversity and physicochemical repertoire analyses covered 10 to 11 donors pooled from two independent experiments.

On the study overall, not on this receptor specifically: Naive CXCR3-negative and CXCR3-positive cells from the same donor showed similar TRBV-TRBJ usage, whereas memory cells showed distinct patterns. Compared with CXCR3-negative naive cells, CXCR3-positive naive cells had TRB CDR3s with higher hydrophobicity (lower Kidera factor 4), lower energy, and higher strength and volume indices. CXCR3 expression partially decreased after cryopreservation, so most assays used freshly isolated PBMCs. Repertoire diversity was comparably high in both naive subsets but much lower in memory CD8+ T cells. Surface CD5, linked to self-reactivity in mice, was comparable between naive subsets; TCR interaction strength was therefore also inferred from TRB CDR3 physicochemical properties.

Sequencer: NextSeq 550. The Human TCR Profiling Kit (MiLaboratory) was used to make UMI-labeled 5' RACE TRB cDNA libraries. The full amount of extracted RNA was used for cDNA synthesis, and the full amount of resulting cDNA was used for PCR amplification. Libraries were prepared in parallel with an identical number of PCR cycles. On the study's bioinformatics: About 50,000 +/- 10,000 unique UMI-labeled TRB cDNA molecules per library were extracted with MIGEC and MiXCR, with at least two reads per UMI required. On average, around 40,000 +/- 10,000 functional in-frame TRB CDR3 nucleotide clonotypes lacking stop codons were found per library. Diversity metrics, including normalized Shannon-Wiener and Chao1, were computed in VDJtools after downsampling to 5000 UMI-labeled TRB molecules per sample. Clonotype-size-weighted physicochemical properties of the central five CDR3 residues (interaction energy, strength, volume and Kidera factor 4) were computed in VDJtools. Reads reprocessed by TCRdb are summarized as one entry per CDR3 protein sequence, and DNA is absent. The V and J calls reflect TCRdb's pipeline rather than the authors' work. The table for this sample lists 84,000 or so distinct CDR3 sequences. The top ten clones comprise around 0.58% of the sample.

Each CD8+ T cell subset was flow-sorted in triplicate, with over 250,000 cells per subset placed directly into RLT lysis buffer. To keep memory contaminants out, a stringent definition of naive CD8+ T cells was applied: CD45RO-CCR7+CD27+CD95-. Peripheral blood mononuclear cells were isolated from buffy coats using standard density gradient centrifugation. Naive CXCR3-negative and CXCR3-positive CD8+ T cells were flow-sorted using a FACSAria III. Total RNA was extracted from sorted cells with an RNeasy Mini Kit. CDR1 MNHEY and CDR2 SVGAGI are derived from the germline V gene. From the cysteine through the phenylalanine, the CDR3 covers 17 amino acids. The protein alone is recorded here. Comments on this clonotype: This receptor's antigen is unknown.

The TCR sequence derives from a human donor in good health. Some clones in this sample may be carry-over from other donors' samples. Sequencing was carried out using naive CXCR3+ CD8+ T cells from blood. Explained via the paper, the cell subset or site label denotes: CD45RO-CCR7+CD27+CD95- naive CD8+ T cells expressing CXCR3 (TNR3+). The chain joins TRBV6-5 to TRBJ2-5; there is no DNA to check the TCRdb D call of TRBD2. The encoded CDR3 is CASSYSISIGGVETQYF.